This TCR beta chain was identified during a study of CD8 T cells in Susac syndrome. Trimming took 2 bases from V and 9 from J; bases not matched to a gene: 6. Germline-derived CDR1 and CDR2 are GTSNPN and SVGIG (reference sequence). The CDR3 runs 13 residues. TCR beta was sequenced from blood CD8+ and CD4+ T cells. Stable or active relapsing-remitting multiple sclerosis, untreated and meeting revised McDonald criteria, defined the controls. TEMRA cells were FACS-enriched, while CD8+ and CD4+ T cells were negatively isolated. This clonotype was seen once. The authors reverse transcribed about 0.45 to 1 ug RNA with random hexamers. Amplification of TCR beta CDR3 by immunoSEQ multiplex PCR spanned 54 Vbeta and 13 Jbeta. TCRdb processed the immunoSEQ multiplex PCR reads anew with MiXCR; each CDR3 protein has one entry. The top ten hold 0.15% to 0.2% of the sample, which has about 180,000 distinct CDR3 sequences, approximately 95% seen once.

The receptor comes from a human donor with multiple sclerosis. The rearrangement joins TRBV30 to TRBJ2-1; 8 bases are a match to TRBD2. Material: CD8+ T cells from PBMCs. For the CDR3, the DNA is TGTGCCTGGAGTAGCGGGAGCGGGGGTGAGCAGTTCTTC. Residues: CAWSSGSGGEQFF.